The clone carrying this TCR beta chain was recorded a few times. Its antigen is as yet unknown. This sample was taken from a study of T cell repertoires in cytomegalovirus infection. This CDR3 spans 17 amino acids. CDR1 and CDR2 from the germline V gene are LNHNV and YYDKDF (reference sequence). V was pared by 0 bases and J by 6 bases, with 8 bases of the junction left unmatched. General study results and limits: It was HLA-C-restricted CMV-specific TCR beta clonotypes that dominated the response ex vivo.

From the reads, TCRdb called clonotypes with MiXCR, one entry per CDR3 protein. The sample shows a few hundred thousand distinct CDR3 sequences, less than 25% of them seen only once. Sequenced here: cultured PBMCs, sampled from culture after CMV antigen stimulation. The TCR originated in a human donor in good health (CMV status not recorded). Some clones in this sample may be carry-over from other donors' samples. The chain carries TRBV15 and TRBJ2-2, with 9 bases aligning to TRBD2. The CDR3 loop is CATSREKAGGRAGELFF. CDR3 DNA: TGTGCCACCAGCAGAGAAAAGGCGGGAGGGCGGGCCGGGGAGCTGTTTTTT.